This T cell receptor (beta chain) was recovered during a study of T cells after yellow fever vaccination. About this clonotype itself: Its antigen remains unidentified.

Study conclusions and caveats: One caveat is that FACS-sorted repertoires could contain abundant clonotypes contaminating from the bulk population. The booster response re-showed most primary clones: approximately 95% CD4, around 87% CD8.

The length of the CDR3 is 14 residues. After removal of 4 bases from V and 2 bases from J, the junction contained 3 bases not matched to a gene. TCRdb used MiXCR to reprocess the 5' RACE reads, holding one entry per CDR3 protein. Found here are 250,000 or so distinct CDR3 sequences, 6% to 8% of them singletons; the top ten hold approximately 1%. This TCR derives from a man younger than 40 who received the YFV17D yellow fever vaccine. The chain recombines TRBV23-1 with TRBJ2-5, with 8 positions matching TRBD2. TRBV23-1 is an ORF for which the function is uncertain. The sequences come from CD4+ T cells sorted from PBMCs, collected on the day of the yellow fever booster vaccination. The CDR3 spells CASSLAGKQETQYF. The CDR3 bases are TGCGCCAGCAGTCTAGCGGGGAAGCAAGAGACCCAGTACTTC.